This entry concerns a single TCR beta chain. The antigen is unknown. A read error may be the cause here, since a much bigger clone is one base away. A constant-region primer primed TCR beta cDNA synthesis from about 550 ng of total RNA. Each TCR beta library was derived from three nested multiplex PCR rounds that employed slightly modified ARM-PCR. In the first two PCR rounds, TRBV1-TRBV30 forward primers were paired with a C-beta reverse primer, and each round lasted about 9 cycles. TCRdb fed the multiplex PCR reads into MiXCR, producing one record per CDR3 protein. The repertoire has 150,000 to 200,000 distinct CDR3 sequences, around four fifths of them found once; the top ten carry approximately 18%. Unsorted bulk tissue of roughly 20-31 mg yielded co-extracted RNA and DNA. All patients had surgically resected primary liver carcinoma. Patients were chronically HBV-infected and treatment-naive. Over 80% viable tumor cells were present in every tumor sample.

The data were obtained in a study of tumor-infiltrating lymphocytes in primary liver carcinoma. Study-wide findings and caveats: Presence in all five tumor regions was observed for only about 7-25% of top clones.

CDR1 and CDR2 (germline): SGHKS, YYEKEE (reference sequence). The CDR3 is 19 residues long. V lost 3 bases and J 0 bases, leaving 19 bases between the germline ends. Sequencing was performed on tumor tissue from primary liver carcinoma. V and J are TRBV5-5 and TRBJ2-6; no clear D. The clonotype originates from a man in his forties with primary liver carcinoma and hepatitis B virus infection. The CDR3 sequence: CASSWDGWMGISGANVLTF. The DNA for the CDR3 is TGTGCCAGCAGCTGGGATGGGTGGATGGGCATCTCTGGGGCCAACGTCCTGACTTTC. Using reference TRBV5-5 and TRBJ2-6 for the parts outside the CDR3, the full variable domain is DAGVTQSPTHLIKTRGQQVTLRCSPISGHKSVSWYQQVLGQGPQFIFQYYEKEERGRGNFPDRFSARQFPNYSSELNVNALLLGDSALYLCASSWDGWMGISGANVLTFGAGSRLTVL.